This TCR beta chain originates from a study of graft-versus-host responses after intestinal transplantation. About the research overall: Multivisceral, liver-intestinal, or isolated intestinal grafts went to recipients. Induction using anti-thymocyte globulin, followed by tacrolimus and steroids for two to three years, was given to all recipients. General study findings and limits: Present in recipient marrow, GvH clones included some that appeared first in ileum or blood. There was an association between peak levels of circulating GvH clones and early post-transplant HvG declines.

Measured with immunoSEQ multiplex PCR; TCRdb has only the in-frame clones, and not every one. The sample consists of about 39,000 clones, 89% of them appearing once. In the case of this clone: Its matching antigen is unknown.

This CDR3 contains 16 residues. Germline-derived CDR1 and CDR2 are LGHNT and FRNRAP. V was pared by 6 bases and J by 0 bases, with 15 bases between. Source: PBMCs, taken about nine months after transplant. The clonotype was recovered from a human patient who received an intestinal transplant, so some T cells may come from the graft donor. V usage is TRBV12-5 and J usage is TRBJ1-5; D remains unclear. The CDR3 nucleotides are TGTGCTAGTGGCTACGAGGCACCATATAGCAATCAGCCCCAGCATTTT. Protein sequence: CASGYEAPYSNQPQHF.